This T cell receptor (beta chain) was recorded in a study of CD4 T cells in relation to SARS-CoV-2 and coronaviruses. Whole-study context: TCR beta CDR3s were sequenced after 10-day antigen culture of PBMCs. Controls used an HIV-1 Nef peptide pool or no peptide. Findings and caveats of the study: Crossreactive clones expanded significantly less to SARS-CoV-2 than monoreactive clones.

To note about this clone: Its antigen remains unidentified.

The unexposed donors gave CD4+ T cells in about 2010-2019, prior to COVID-19. The cells were cultured for about 10 days before CD4+ T cells were isolated. Cells permitting, SARS-CoV-2 S/N and four cold-coronavirus spikes were tested on unexposed-donor CD4+ T cells. The CDR3 is 15 amino acids. Trimming cost V 6 bases and J 4 bases, with 16 bases left between them. The data were produced by immunoSEQ multiplex PCR, yet TCRdb's version contains in-frame clones alone and is incomplete. The sample lists around 24,000 clones, more than 75% occurring once. This receptor was identified in a human donor in good health. This chain joins TRBV23-1 and TRBJ1-5; D not resolved. TRBV23-1 is assigned to the ORF class and has an uncertain function. Sequencing was done on a sample of CD4+ T cells from PBMCs, cultured in vitro. The CDR3: CASRSTGSLNQPQHF. In nucleotides, the CDR3 is TGCGCCAGCAGATCTACGGGAAGCCTTAATCAGCCCCAGCATTTT.